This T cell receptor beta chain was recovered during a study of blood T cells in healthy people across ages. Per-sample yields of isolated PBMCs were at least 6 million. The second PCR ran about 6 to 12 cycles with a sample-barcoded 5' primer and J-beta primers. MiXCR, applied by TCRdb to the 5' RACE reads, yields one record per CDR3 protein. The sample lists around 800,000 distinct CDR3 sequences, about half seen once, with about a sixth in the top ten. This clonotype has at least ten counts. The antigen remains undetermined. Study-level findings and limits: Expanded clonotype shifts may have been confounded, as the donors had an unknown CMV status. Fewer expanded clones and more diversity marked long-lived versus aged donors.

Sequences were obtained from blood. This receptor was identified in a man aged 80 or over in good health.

The CDR3, as DNA: TGTGCCAGCAGCCAAGGGAGTTCCTACAATGAGCAGTTCTTC. Protein sequence: CASSQGSSYNEQFF. V and J are TRBV12-3 or TRBV12-4 and TRBJ2-1; D may be TRBD2 (5 bases). V lost 6 bases and J 1 base, leaving 10 bases between the germline ends. The CDR3 has 14 residues.